The next 25 T cell receptor beta chains were all read from a single sample in a study of T cells in localized non-small cell lung cancer. Using immunoSEQ multiplex PCR, the repertoire was profiled, and TCRdb retains in-frame clones only, with some absent. Among approximately 26,000 clones listed, 91% were seen once. The input for sequencing was peripheral blood, taken before any cancer treatment. Every receptor here comes from a female donor older than 55 with stage II squamous cell lung carcinoma.

The rearrangement uses TRBV19 and TRBJ2-3; D gene uncertain. Germline V lookup: CDR1 LNHDA, CDR2 SQIVND (reference sequence). Trimming shortened V by 4 bases and J by 2 bases, and 10 bases separated the two germline ends. This CDR3 has 14 residues. This CDR3 reads CASSSRLTTDTQYF. DNA for the CDR3: TGTGCCAGTAGTAGCCGGCTTACCACAGATACGCAGTATTTT.

V and J are TRBV4-2 and TRBJ2-1; the match to TRBD2 covers 11 bases. Germline V CDR1 and CDR2: LGHNA, YNFKEQ. CDR3 length equals 19 residues. The ends lost 0 bases at V and 8 bases at J; junction bases unmatched: 15. As DNA, the CDR3 is TGTGCCAGCAGCCAAGAAGGCCGTCCTAGCGGGGGGCCAAGGTATGAGCAGTTCTTC. It encodes CASSQEGRPSGGPRYEQFF.

The chain uses TRBV2 and TRBJ2-3; 12 nucleotides agree with TRBD1. This CDR3 contains 16 residues. V gave up 8 bases and J gave up 5 bases; unmatched junction bases: 11. Germline lookup yields CDR1 SNHLY and CDR2 FYNNEI. The DNA for the CDR3 is TGTGCCAGCGGATATTTGGGACAGGGGGCCATAGATACGCAGTATTTT. Translated, it gives CASGYLGQGAIDTQYF.

The V and J genes are TRBV9 and TRBJ2-3; D not resolved. Germline V gene sequence: CDR1 SGDLS, CDR2 YYNGEE. CDR3 length: 15 amino acids. The V end was cut by 0 bases, the J end by 2 bases, with 10 bases between. The CDR3 DNA sequence: TGTGCCAGCAGCGTAGAGGACGGATTCACAGATACGCAGTATTTT. Translation: CASSVEDGFTDTQYF.

This clone was observed once. The CDR3 protein is CASSESAGWAADTQYF. Written as DNA, the CDR3 is TGCGCCAGCAGTGAGTCGGCGGGGTGGGCTGCAGATACGCAGTATTTT. The chain uses TRBV10-1 and TRBJ2-3, with D perhaps matching TRBD2 (6 bases). V dropped 0 bases and J dropped 4 bases, with 14 bases sitting between them. The length of the CDR3 is 16 residues. Per the germline V gene, CDR1 is WNHNN and CDR2 is SYGVQD (reference sequence).

This clone was seen more than once but under ten times. The J gene is TRBJ2-7, the V gene TRBV6-5; tentatively, D is TRBD2 (6 bases). The V gene lost 6 bases and the J gene lost 7 bases, with 10 bases spanning the gap. Germline values: CDR1 MNHEY, CDR2 SVGAGI. This CDR3 contains 11 residues. Written as DNA, the CDR3 is TGTGCCAGCAGCACACGGGGGGAGCAGTACTTC. Its translation: CASSTRGEQYF.

The V call is TRBV2, the J call TRBJ2-1; 7 bases match TRBD2. Germline loops: CDR1 SNHLY, CDR2 FYNNEI. The CDR3 covers 17 residues. V shed 1 base, J shed 5 bases, and the junction held 11 bases outside the gene matches. The CDR3 sequence: CASSEGEGGSGDNEQFF. The CDR3 bases are TGTGCCAGCAGTGAAGGGGAAGGCGGGAGTGGGGACAATGAGCAGTTCTTC.

The chain has TRBV11-2 and TRBJ1-1, with 8 bases that match TRBD1. CDR3 size: 15 residues. Germline assignment: CDR1 SGHAT and CDR2 FQNNGV. With 3 bases clipped from V and 4 bases from J, the junction kept 7 bases outside the gene matches. CDR3 DNA: TGTGCCAGCAGCTTTGGGTGGACAGGGTTCACTGAAGCTTTCTTT. It translates to CASSFGWTGFTEAFF.

The rearrangement links TRBV7-2 to TRBJ2-5; 11 bases agree with TRBD2. The CDR3 has 15 amino acids. Germline V gives CDR1 SGHTA, CDR2 FQGNSA. V dropped 5 bases and J dropped 5; count of bases not matched to a gene: 7. The chain's CDR3 is CASSPLAGGLETQYF. The CDR3 nucleotides read TGTGCCAGCAGCCCCCTAGCGGGGGGTTTGGAGACCCAGTACTTC.

The CDR3 nucleotides read TGTGCCAGCAGCCAAGATATGAGTGTTGAAGCTTTCTTT. As protein: CASSQDMSVEAFF. The chain employs TRBV14 and TRBJ1-1; no clear D. The CDR3 loop spans 13 amino acids. CDR1 is SGHDN and CDR2 is FVKESK in the germline V gene. V was shortened by 0 bases and J by 7 bases, with 9 bases between the two germline ends.

The table lists this clone with a count of one. The chain joins TRBV7-2 to TRBJ1-5; D is uncertain. V gave up 5 bases and J gave up 6 bases, with 20 bases separating them. In germline, CDR1 is SGHTA, CDR2 FQGNSA. CDR3 length equals 16 residues. The CDR3 loop reads CASSLGESSGSQPQHF. In DNA, the CDR3 is TGTGCCAGCAGCCTAGGAGAGTCTAGCGGTAGTCAGCCCCAGCATTTT.

The V and J genes are TRBV11-2 and TRBJ1-6; D not certain. Germline CDR1 is SGHAT and CDR2 is FQNNGV. V shed 1 base and J shed 8 bases, with 9 bases lying between them. CDR3 size: 14 residues. The CDR3 sequence: CASSLGRTDSPLHF. As DNA, the CDR3 is TGTGCCAGCAGCTTAGGTCGAACGGATTCACCCCTCCACTTT.

This chain joins TRBV20-1 and TRBJ1-2; D remains unclear. Per the germline V gene, CDR1 is DFQATT and CDR2 is SNEGSKA (reference sequence). This CDR3 comprises 8 residues. The V end lost 3 bases, the J end lost 8 bases, and 1 base lay between the germline ends. The CDR3 DNA is TGCAGTGCTAGCGGCTACACCTTC. This translates into CSASGYTF.

The V gene is TRBV5-4, the J gene TRBJ2-7, with D perhaps TRBD2 (6 bases). The CDR3 has 15 amino acids. Germline V gene sequence: CDR1 SGHNT, CDR2 YYREEE (reference sequence). Trimming left V 4 bases short and J 0 bases short, with 14 bases between. The CDR3 region has the DNA TGTGCCAGCAGCCCCCCCGCGGGAAGCTCCTACGAGCAGTACTTC. Its translation: CASSPPAGSSYEQYF. Supplemented by reference TRBV5-4 and TRBJ2-7, the full variable domain reads ETGVTQSPTHLIKTRGQQVTLRCSSQSGHNTVSWYQQALGQGPQFIFQYYREEENGRGNFPPRFSGLQFPNYSSELNVNALELDDSALYLCASSPPAGSSYEQYFGPGTRLTVT.

The chain is built from TRBV7-6 and TRBJ2-5; TRBD2 aligns across 13 bases. With 1 base clipped from V and 4 bases from J, the junction kept 0 bases outside the gene matches. The germline V gene encodes CDR1 SGHVS and CDR2 FNYEAQ. CDR3 size: 15 residues. The DNA of the CDR3 is TGTGCCAGCAGCTTAGGGACTAGCGGGGGAGAGACCCAGTACTTC. Protein sequence: CASSLGTSGGETQYF.

The chain is built from TRBV6-1 and TRBJ2-7; 13 bases fit TRBD2. The CDR3 runs 16 residues. The germline CDR1 and CDR2 sequences are MNHNS and SASEGT. V lost 5 bases to trimming and J lost 2 bases; unmatched junction nucleotides: 6. CDR3 amino acids: CASSQGLAGAPYEQYF. The CDR3 bases are TGTGCCAGCAGTCAAGGACTAGCGGGGGCCCCCTACGAGCAGTACTTC.

In nucleotides, the CDR3 is TGCGCCAGCAGCGACGGACAAGCCTATAATTCACCCCTCCACTTT. It specifies CASSDGQAYNSPLHF. The gene calls are TRBV10-1 and TRBJ1-6; maybe TRBD1 (5 bases). CDR1 is WNHNN and CDR2 is SYGVQD in the germline V gene (reference sequence). This CDR3 region has 15 residues. The V end was cut by 6 bases, the J end by 2 bases, with 11 bases between.

The V and J genes are TRBV7-2 and TRBJ2-7, with D unclear. CDR3 length: 13 residues. Trimming left V 3 bases short and J 9 bases short, with 15 bases between. CDR1 SGHTA and CDR2 FQGNSA come from the germline V gene. CDR3 sequence: CASSFGQHEWQYF. As DNA, the CDR3 is TGTGCCAGCAGCTTTGGGCAACACGAGTGGCAGTACTTC.

V gene TRBV9 combines with J gene TRBJ2-7, with D perhaps matching TRBD1 or TRBD2 (6 bases each). Trimming removed 4 bases at V and 5 bases at J, with 16 bases between. The CDR3 totals 14 residues. Germline V lookup: CDR1 SGDLS, CDR2 YYNGEE. CDR3: CASSSQGGSDEQYF. CDR3 sequence (DNA): TGTGCCAGCAGCTCACAGGGAGGAAGCGACGAGCAGTACTTC.

The rearrangement links TRBV5-5 to TRBJ2-3, with TRBD1 matching over 9 bases. After removal of 4 bases from V and 8 bases from J, the junction contained 11 bases not matched to a gene. This CDR3 is 15 amino acids long. Germline V gene data show CDR1 as SGHKS and CDR2 as YYEKEE (reference sequence). The CDR3 is CASSTRTGAAGTQYF. In DNA form, the CDR3 reads TGTGCCAGCAGCACGCGGACAGGGGCCGCAGGTACGCAGTATTTT.

This clone was seen just once. The V gene is TRBV28, the J gene TRBJ2-3; TRBD1 matches at 10 bases. This CDR3 has 15 amino acids. V shed 8 bases and J 5 bases; nucleotides not matched to a gene: 10. Germline V gives CDR1 MDHEN, CDR2 SYDVKM. The CDR3 sequence: CASLSGGTGEDTQYF. The CDR3, as DNA: TGTGCCAGCCTCAGTGGGGGGACAGGGGAAGATACGCAGTATTTT. The complete variable domain, with remaining parts taken from reference TRBV28 and TRBJ2-3, reads DVKVTQSSRYLVKRTGEKVFLECVQDMDHENMFWYRQDPGLGLRLIYFSYDVKMKEKGDIPEGYSVSREKKERFSLILESASTNQTSMYLCASLSGGTGEDTQYFGPGTRLTVL.

V is TRBV7-2 and J is TRBJ2-3, with D maybe TRBD1 (7 bases). V lost 7 bases and J lost 9, with 17 bases in between. The CDR3 contains 13 residues. Germline lookup yields CDR1 SGHTA and CDR2 FQGNSA. The CDR3 protein is CASNRAGQHTQYF. CDR3 sequence (DNA): TGTGCCAGCAACCGTGCGGGACAGCACACGCAGTATTTT.

There are a few counts of this clone. V and J are TRBV11-3 and TRBJ2-1, with D possibly being TRBD2 (5 bases). V lost 1 base, J lost 1 base, and 17 bases lay in between. CDR1 and CDR2 from the germline V gene are SGHNT and YENEEA. CDR3 size: 18 residues. CDR3 loop: CASSLGPRGMRSYNEQFF. For the CDR3, the DNA is TGTGCCAGCAGCTTAGGGCCCCGGGGAATGAGGTCCTACAATGAGCAGTTCTTC.

The rearrangement joins TRBV6-4 to TRBJ2-1; D is perhaps TRBD1 or TRBD2 (5 bases each). Germline V gene lookup returns CDR1 MRHNA and CDR2 SNTAGT. V was cut by 6 bases and J by 3 bases, with 9 bases left in between. CDR3 length: 13 residues. The CDR3 DNA sequence: TGTGCCAGCAGCAGGGACCACTACAATGAGCAGTTCTTC. It codes for CASSRDHYNEQFF.

The chain recombines TRBV30 with TRBJ1-1; D gene unclear. Germline assignment: CDR1 GTSNPN and CDR2 SVGIG (reference sequence). V was cut by 4 bases and J by 0 bases, with 12 bases left in between. The CDR3 is 14 residues long. CDR3 region: CAWNSGLVNTEAFF. The CDR3 DNA reads TGTGCCTGGAATTCAGGCCTTGTGAACACTGAAGCTTTCTTT.